The 19 T cell receptor beta chains below come from one sample, sequenced in a study of blood T cells in healthy people across ages. A second PCR of roughly 7 to 11 cycles used a sample-barcoded 5' primer and a J-beta primer mix. TCRdb processed the 5' RACE reads anew with MiXCR; each CDR3 protein has one entry. This sample has hundreds of thousands of distinct CDR3 sequences; about 25% occur once, and the top ten carry 9.4%. In addition, the sample was reused for a study of T cells of mothers and their children.

Sequenced: blood. These receptor sequences come from a boy younger than 18 in good health.

J is TRBJ2-1 and V is TRBV11-1; weak D call: TRBD2 (6 bases). CDR3 length equals 16 residues. V lost 1 base and J lost 2, with 12 bases in between. Germline loops: CDR1 SGHAT, CDR2 FQDESV (reference sequence). The DNA for the CDR3 is TGTGCCAGCAGCTTAGTAGCGGAGCTAGCCTACAATGAGCAGTTCTTC. Protein product: CASSLVAELAYNEQFF. Full variable domain (rest looked up from reference TRBV11-1 and TRBJ2-1): EAEVAQSPRYKITEKSQAVAFWCDPISGHATLYWYRQILGQGPELLVQFQDESVVDDSQLPKDRFSAERLKGVDSTLKIQPAELGDSAMYLCASSLVAELAYNEQFFGPGTRLTVL.

This clonotype was found once. One end of the junction is discordant with germline, which a read error may explain. V gene TRBV25-1 combines with J gene TRBJ2-1, with D perhaps given as TRBD1 or TRBD2 (5 bases each). Germline CDR1 reads MGHDK; CDR2 reads SYGVNS. The CDR3 has 15 amino acids. CDR3 nucleotides: TGTGCCAGCAGTGAAACGAGAGGGGCCTACAATGGGCAGTTCTTC. This sequence encodes CASSETRGAYNGQFF.

This clonotype was counted between two and nine times. This chain connects TRBV3-1 to TRBJ1-4, with no clear D. The CDR3 has 15 residues. Germline V gene data show CDR1 as LGHDT and CDR2 as YNNKEL (reference sequence). Trimming removed 8 bases from V and 8 bases from J, with 21 bases in between. The CDR3 reads CASGEGIYSVEKLFF. CDR3 sequence (DNA): TGTGCCAGCGGGGAGGGAATCTACTCAGTCGAAAAACTGTTTTTT.

This clonotype was seen more than once but under ten times. The V call is TRBV4-1, the J call TRBJ2-5; the D gene is possibly TRBD2 (5 bases). This CDR3 has 14 amino acids. V gave up 4 bases and J gave up 5 bases, with 14 bases separating them. CDR1 and CDR2 (germline): MGHRA, YSYEKL. Written as DNA, the CDR3 is TGCGCCAGCAGCCTCGGGGTGGTCGGTGAGACCCAGTACTTC. It yields the protein CASSLGVVGETQYF.

V and J are TRBV4-3 and TRBJ1-6; D call uncertain. V was clipped by 0 bases and J by 11 bases, with 11 bases between them. CDR1 LGHNA and CDR2 YSLEER come from the germline V gene. CDR3 length: 14 residues. The CDR3 spells CASSQDKWRTPLHF. The CDR3 region has the DNA TGCGCCAGCAGCCAAGACAAGTGGAGGACACCCCTCCACTTT.

This clonotype was counted a few times. The chain combines TRBV29-1 with TRBJ2-7, with 9 bases fitting TRBD1. Losses at the gene ends were 7 bases for V and 5 bases for J; bases not matched to a gene: 9. In germline, CDR1 is SQVTM, CDR2 ANQGSEA. This CDR3 spans 13 amino acids. CDR3 nucleotide sequence: TGCAGCGGTAGACAGGGGGGAAAGGACGAGCAGTACTTC. Translating it yields CSGRQGGKDEQYF.

About this clonotype itself: The junction differs from germline at one of its ends, possibly a read error. The rearrangement links TRBV19 to TRBJ2-2; TRBD2 matches at 13 bases. CDR1 is LNHDA and CDR2 is SQIVND in the germline V gene (reference sequence). The CDR3 covers 17 residues. CDR3 sequence reads: CASSNQGLAGSHGELSF. The CDR3 nucleotides read TGTGCCAGTAGTAACCAGGGACTAGCGGGGAGCCACGGGGAGCTGTCTTTT.

This clonotype was picked up many times. CDR3 protein: CASSYSRSEQFF. CDR3 DNA sequence: TGTGCCAGCAGTTATTCTCGCTCTGAGCAGTTCTTC. The V call is TRBV28, the J call TRBJ2-5; no reliable D call. Gene TRBJ2-1 matches the end of the DNA better, so the J call may be wrong. The germline gives CDR1 MDHEN, CDR2 SYDVKM. This CDR3 contains 12 residues.

CDR3 sequence reads: CASSLAPASLGETQYF. The CDR3, as DNA: TGTGCCAGCAGCTTAGCGCCGGCGAGTCTGGGGGAGACCCAGTACTTC. The chain is built from TRBV7-2 and TRBJ2-5; D gene uncertain. CDR1 is SGHTA, CDR2 FQGNSA, per germline. Trimming took off 0 bases at V and 5 bases at J, with 16 bases between the two ends. This CDR3 spans 16 amino acids.

V and J are TRBV7-2 and TRBJ2-2; no definite D call. CDR3 length: 14 residues. CDR1 and CDR2 (germline): SGHTA, FQGNSA. V shed 8 bases and J shed 1 base, with 11 bases lying between them. CDR3 nucleotide sequence: TGTGCCAGCGCTCGCGGAGAGAACACCGGGGAGCTGTTTTTT. Amino acid sequence: CASARGENTGELFF.

This chain connects TRBV29-1 to TRBJ1-5, with 9 bases identical to TRBD1. The junction had 8 bases not matched to a gene; V was cut back by 7 bases and J by 7 bases. Per germline, CDR1 SQVTM and CDR2 ANQGSEA. This CDR3 is 13 amino acids long. CDR3 loop: CSAQDRGGQPQHF. The CDR3 region has the DNA TGCAGCGCCCAGGACAGGGGAGGGCAGCCCCAGCATTTT.

This clonotype has just a few counts. The chain recombines TRBV11-2 with TRBJ1-4; D is uncertain. Germline assignment: CDR1 SGHAT and CDR2 FQNNGV. V lost 0 bases and J 4 bases, leaving 12 bases between the germline ends. The CDR3 totals 16 residues. The CDR3, as DNA: TGTGCCAGCAGCTTAGATAATGGTTACCTTAATGAAAAACTGTTTTTT. Protein: CASSLDNGYLNEKLFF.

CDR3 sequence reads: CAISFAAGGSTYEQYF. CDR3 DNA sequence: TGTGCCATCAGTTTTGCGGCGGGAGGGTCAACCTACGAGCAGTACTTC. This rearrangement joins TRBV10-3 to TRBJ2-7, with 9 positions matching TRBD2. V shed 5 bases and J 2 bases; nucleotides not matched to a gene: 10. Germline V lookup: CDR1 ENHRY, CDR2 SYGVKD. CDR3 length: 16 amino acids.

The chain combines TRBV5-8 with TRBJ1-2; TRBD1 is a possible D gene (5 bases). With 4 bases removed from V and 3 bases from J, the gap between germline ends came to 19 bases. Per germline, CDR1 SGHTS and CDR2 YDEGEE. This CDR3 has 16 amino acids. The CDR3 DNA sequence: TGTGCCAGCAGCCTAACCGGACAACTAGGGGACTATGGCTACACCTTC. Translated: CASSLTGQLGDYGYTF.

The CDR3 region has the DNA TGCGCCAGCAGCCAGGAGGCGACAGGGGTAGGCACAGATACGCAGTATTTT. As protein: CASSQEATGVGTDTQYF. The V call is TRBV4-1, the J call TRBJ2-3; 8 bases match TRBD1. This CDR3 is built from 17 residues. Trimming removed 3 bases from V and 1 base from J; junction bases left unmatched: 9. Germline CDR1 reads MGHRA; CDR2 reads YSYEKL.

This rearrangement joins TRBV20-1 to TRBJ2-5, with 12 bases that match TRBD2. The DNA end favors TRBJ2-7, so the J call may be wrong. Germline-derived CDR1 and CDR2 are DFQATT and SNEGSKA (reference sequence). The CDR3 consists of 18 residues. The CDR3 sequence is CSASTFGLAGMLAYEQYF. Written as DNA, the CDR3 is TGCAGTGCTAGCACCTTCGGACTAGCGGGAATGCTGGCCTACGAGCAGTACTTC.

The table lists this clonotype with a few counts. The chain employs TRBV7-9 and TRBJ2-4; TRBD2 matches 13 bases. Per the germline V gene, CDR1 is SEHNR and CDR2 is FQNEAQ (reference sequence). CDR3 length equals 15 residues. Trimming at V came to 5 bases and at J to 8 bases, leaving 6 bases not matched to a gene. The CDR3 protein is CASSPLLAGGDIQYF. CDR3 nucleotides: TGTGCCAGCAGCCCCTTACTAGCGGGAGGGGACATTCAGTACTTC.

The rearrangement joins TRBV29-1 to TRBJ1-2; tentatively, D is TRBD1 (5 bases). There are 12 residues in the CDR3. Trimming left V 3 bases short and J 5 bases short, with 10 bases between. The V gene's germline CDR1 is SQVTM and CDR2 ANQGSEA. For the CDR3, the DNA is TGCAGCGTTGACAGGCAGGGTTATGGCTACACCTTC. Translating it yields CSVDRQGYGYTF. The variable domain in full, completed from reference TRBV29-1 and TRBJ1-2, reads SAVISQKPSRDICQRGTSLTIQCQVDSQVTMMFWYRQQPGQSLTLIATANQGSEATYESGFVIDKFPISRPNLTFSTLTVSNMSPEDSSIYLCSVDRQGYGYTFGSGTRLTVV.

The chain combines TRBV10-3 with TRBJ2-7, with TRBD1 matching 10 bases. V shed 10 bases, J shed 3 bases, and the junction held 9 bases outside the gene matches. The CDR3 extends over 14 amino acids. In germline, CDR1 is ENHRY, CDR2 SYGVKD. The CDR3 protein is CATTGDRGDYEQYF. Here the CDR3 DNA reads TGTGCCACCACCGGGGACAGGGGCGACTACGAGCAGTACTTC.